This TCR beta chain was sequenced during a study of blood T cells in healthy people across ages. Points from the study as a whole: Researchers judged that diversity estimates from one million T cells fell short of true values. PBMCs that were unsorted prevented a conclusive naive versus antigen-experienced comparison.

This clonotype came up a few times. Its antigen remains unknown. Germline assignment: CDR1 SGHRS and CDR2 YFSETQ. The CDR3 spans 19 residues. Trimming removed 4 bases from V and 0 bases from J; junction bases left unmatched: 12. Then a second PCR, running roughly 6 to 11 cycles, was carried out with a sample-barcoded 5' primer and a J-beta primer mix. Every single cDNA molecule received a tag from a template-switch adaptor with 12 random nucleotides. Each CDR3 protein gets one entry after TCRdb re-called the 5' RACE reads with MiXCR. The table has around 900,000 distinct CDR3 sequences, 51% seen once. Sequencing was carried out using blood. The sequence derives from a woman aged 60 to 75 in good health. The gene calls are TRBV5-1 and TRBJ2-6; 8 bases are a match to TRBD1. CDR3 loop: CASSMTGTGHVSGANVLTF. CDR3 DNA: TGCGCCAGCAGCATGACCGGGACAGGACACGTCTCTGGGGCCAACGTCCTGACTTTC.